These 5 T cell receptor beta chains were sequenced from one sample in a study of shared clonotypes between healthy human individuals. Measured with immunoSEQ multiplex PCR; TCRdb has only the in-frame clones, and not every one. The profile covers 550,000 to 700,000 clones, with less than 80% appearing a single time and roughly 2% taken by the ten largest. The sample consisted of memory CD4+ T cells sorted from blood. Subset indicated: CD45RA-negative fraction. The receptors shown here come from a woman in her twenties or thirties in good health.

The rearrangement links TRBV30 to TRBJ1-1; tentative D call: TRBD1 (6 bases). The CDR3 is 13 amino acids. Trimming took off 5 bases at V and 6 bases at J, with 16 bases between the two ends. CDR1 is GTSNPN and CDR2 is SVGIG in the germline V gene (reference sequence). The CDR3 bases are TGTGCCTGGGAAATACAGACAGGAGCTGAAGCTTTCTTT. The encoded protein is CAWEIQTGAEAFF.

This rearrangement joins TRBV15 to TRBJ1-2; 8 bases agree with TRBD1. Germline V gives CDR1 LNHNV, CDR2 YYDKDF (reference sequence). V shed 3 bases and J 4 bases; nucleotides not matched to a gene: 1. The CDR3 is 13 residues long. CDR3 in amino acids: CATSRGTGYGYTF. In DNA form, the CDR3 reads TGTGCCACCAGCAGGGGGACAGGCTATGGCTACACCTTC.

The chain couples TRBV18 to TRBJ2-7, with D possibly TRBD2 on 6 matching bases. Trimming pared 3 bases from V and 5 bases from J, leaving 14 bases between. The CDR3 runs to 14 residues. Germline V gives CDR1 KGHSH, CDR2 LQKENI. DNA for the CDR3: TGTGCCAGCTCACCCCTATCGGGAGCTAACGAGCAGTACTTC. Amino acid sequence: CASSPLSGANEQYF. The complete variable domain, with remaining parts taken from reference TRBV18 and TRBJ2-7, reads NAGVMQNPRHLVRRRGQEARLRCSPMKGHSHVYWYRQLPEEGLKFMVYLQKENIIDESGMPKERFSAEFPKEGPSILRIQQVVRGDSAAYFCASSPLSGANEQYFGPGTRLTVT.

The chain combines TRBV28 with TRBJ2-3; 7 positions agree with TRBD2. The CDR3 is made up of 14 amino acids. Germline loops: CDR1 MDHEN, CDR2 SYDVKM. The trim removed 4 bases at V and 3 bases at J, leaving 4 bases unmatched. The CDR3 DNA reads TGTGCCAGCAGTTCCCCGGGAGGTACAGATACGCAGTATTTT. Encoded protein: CASSSPGGTDTQYF.

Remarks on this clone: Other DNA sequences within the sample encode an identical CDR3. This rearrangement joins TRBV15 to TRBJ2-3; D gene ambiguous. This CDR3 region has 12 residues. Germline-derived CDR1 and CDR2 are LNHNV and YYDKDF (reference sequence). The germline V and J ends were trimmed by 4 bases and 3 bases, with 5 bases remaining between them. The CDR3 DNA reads TGTGCCACCAGCAACAGAACAGATACGCAGTATTTT. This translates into CATSNRTDTQYF.